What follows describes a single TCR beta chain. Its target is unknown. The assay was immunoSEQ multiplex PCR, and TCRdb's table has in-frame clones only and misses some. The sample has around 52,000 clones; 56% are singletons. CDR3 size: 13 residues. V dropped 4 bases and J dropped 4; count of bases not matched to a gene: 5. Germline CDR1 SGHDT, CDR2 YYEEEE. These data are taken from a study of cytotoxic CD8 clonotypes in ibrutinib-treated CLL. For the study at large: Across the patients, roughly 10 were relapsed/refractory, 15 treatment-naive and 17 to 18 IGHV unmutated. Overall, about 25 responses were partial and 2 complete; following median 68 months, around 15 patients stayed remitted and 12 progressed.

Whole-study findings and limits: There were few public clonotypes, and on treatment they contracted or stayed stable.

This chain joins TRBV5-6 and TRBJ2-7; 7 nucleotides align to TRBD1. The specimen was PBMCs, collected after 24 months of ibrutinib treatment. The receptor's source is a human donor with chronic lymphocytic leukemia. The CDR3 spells CASSGRDRYEQYV. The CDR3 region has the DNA TGTGCCAGCAGCGGCCGGGACAGATACGAGCAGTACGTC.